These T cell receptor beta chains were read from a single sample in a study of cytomegalovirus exposure and HLA in healthy donors. Method: immunoSEQ multiplex PCR; TCRdb's copy keeps in-frame clones and lacks some. The table includes 150,000 to 200,000 clones, around 81% detected once. Sequencing was performed on PBMCs. These receptors were collected from a woman younger than 30 in good health and CMV-seropositive. Both conserved end residues are part of each CDR3.

TRBV6-6	TRBJ1-1	CASSSQGRTEAFF
TRBV18	TRBJ1-3	CASSPGARGNTIYF
TRBV6-7	TRBJ2-7	CASYGQGKGEQYF
TRBV9	TRBJ2-1	CASSVFGGGPYHNEQFF
TRBV27	TRBJ1-2	CASRGLGGRLAGYTF
TRBV4-1	TRBJ2-2	CASSQAGGGGELFF
TRBV5-1	TRBJ1-1	CASSSHRGLNTEAFF
TRBV2	TRBJ2-3	CATPPGAAQFPFSTDTQYF
TRBV14	TRBJ1-2	CASSQLKGRGGYTF
TRBV11-2	TRBJ2-3	CASSHGAGGTDTQYF
TRBV28	-	CASKTGGRWIGYEQYF
TRBV5-6	TRBJ1-1	CASSLGQGARAEAFF
TRBV28	TRBJ1-6	CASTVGGGLNSPLHF
TRBV11-3	TRBJ1-4	CASSPAGTVNEKLFF
TRBV12-5	TRBJ2-1	CASGLLFNEQFF
TRBV9	TRBJ1-3	CASSVGSETGNTIYF
TRBV10-1	TRBJ2-7	CASSRDWLAKQYF
TRBV2	TRBJ2-3	CASSSPRTSGGTDTQYF
TRBV5-6	TRBJ1-1	CASSLGGPEAFF
TRBV5-1	TRBJ2-5	CASSGATSGGAQGTQYF
TRBV6-1	TRBJ1-5	CASCEWVAGAYSNQPQHF
TRBV19	TRBJ2-1	CASSVDRGALEQFF
TRBV2	TRBJ2-1	CASSHRGGSYNEQFF
TRBV10-3	TRBJ2-4	CAIGDRGSNIQYF
TRBV5-6	TRBJ1-1	CASSFETGGTEAFF
TRBV5-4	TRBJ2-3	CASSQRLAASTDTQYF
TRBV6-5	TRBJ2-7	CASSFQNEQYF
TRBV10-3	TRBJ1-1	CAISESTGNTEAFF
TRBV9	TRBJ2-5	CASSVTTVPQETQYF
TRBV5-6	TRBJ2-5	CASSLTAGGETQYF
TRBV27	TRBJ2-2	CASSPVLTGYTGELFF
TRBV7-6	TRBJ1-6	CASSFTPGQGKNPLHF
TRBV5-1	TRBJ2-1	CASSLSSGGGYEQFF
TRBV11-2	TRBJ1-3	CASSLGGLARGNTIYF
TRBV15	TRBJ2-3	CATSRRITDTQYF
TRBV11-3	TRBJ2-1	CASSATTTGIIVF
TRBV19	TRBJ2-5	CASSISQGQETQYF
TRBV28	TRBJ2-3	CASSLGELTDTQYF
TRBV6-5	TRBJ1-4	CASSSRGQSNEKLFF